The 2 T cell receptor beta chains presented below share a single source sample, sequenced in a study of blood T cell repertoires in COVID-19. The data were produced by immunoSEQ multiplex PCR, yet TCRdb's version contains in-frame clones alone and is incomplete. The sample lists 100,000 to 150,000 clones; around four fifths were seen once. The sample was PBMCs or T cells enriched from blood (not recorded which). The receptors derive from a man aged 40-49 years with acute COVID-19.

This clone was seen only once. A junction end diverges from the germline sequence, so it may reflect a read error. The CDR3, as DNA: TGTGCCAGCTCACCGACAGGGGAAGGGTACGAACAGTACTTC. Translated: CASSPTGEGYEQYF. The chain recombines TRBV18 with TRBJ2-7; the match to TRBD1 covers 8 bases. The CDR3 has 14 amino acids. Per germline, CDR1 KGHSH and CDR2 LQKENI.

This clone appeared a few times. The chain joins TRBV6-5 to TRBJ1-3, with no clear D. Trimming stripped 9 bases from V and 0 bases from J, with 9 bases between. Germline values: CDR1 MNHEY, CDR2 SVGAGI. The CDR3 runs 13 residues. CDR3 in DNA: TGTGCCAGTTTACAGAGCTCTGGAAACACCATATATTTT. Residues: CASLQSSGNTIYF.